The 5 T cell receptor beta chains below come from one sample, sequenced in a study of radiation and T cells in renal cell carcinoma. The protocol was immunoSEQ multiplex PCR, while the TCRdb copy is restricted to in-frame clones and leaves out a portion. Of 130,000 to 150,000 clones in the sample, roughly nine tenths were seen once. Time point specified: baseline pretreatment blood. Treatment given: 15 Gy SBRT to primary tumor, nephrectomy 4 weeks later. Source: blood, taken from a patient whose treatment included radiotherapy and nephrectomy. The receptors were gathered from a woman in her 70s with renal cell carcinoma.

This sequence joins TRBV11-3 and TRBJ2-1; D is ambiguous. The CDR3 contains 14 residues. In germline, CDR1 is SGHNT, CDR2 YENEEA. With 4 bases removed from V and 5 bases from J, the gap between germline ends came to 12 bases. The CDR3 loop is CASSSQPTHNEQFF. Written as DNA, the CDR3 is TGTGCCAGCAGCTCGCAACCGACCCACAATGAGCAGTTCTTC.

This clone occurred once. The CDR3 region has the DNA TGTGCCAGCTCACCACGGAGTATCGGACTAGCGGTTTACAATGAGCAGTTCTTC. Protein: CASSPRSIGLAVYNEQFF. The V call is TRBV18, the J call TRBJ2-1; TRBD2 agrees at 10 bases. The CDR3 is made up of 18 amino acids. Germline-derived CDR1 and CDR2 are KGHSH and LQKENI. Trimming took 1 base from V and 4 from J; bases not matched to a gene: 10.

This clone was seen a handful of times. The V gene is TRBV12-5, the J gene TRBJ2-2; TRBD1 might be the D (6 bases). The CDR3 covers 16 residues. Trimming stripped 5 bases from V and 6 bases from J, with 19 bases between. From germline, CDR1 is LGHNT and CDR2 FRNRAP. CDR3 residues: CASGDLPGTWAGELFF. In nucleotides, the CDR3 is TGTGCTAGTGGTGATCTCCCGGGGACATGGGCCGGGGAGCTGTTTTTT.

V and J are TRBV19 and TRBJ1-5; TRBD1 aligns across 10 bases. Germline trimming cut 3 bases from V and 5 bases from J; bases unmatched to any gene: 4. Germline lookup yields CDR1 LNHDA and CDR2 SQIVND (reference sequence). CDR3 length equals 15 residues. The CDR3 loop is CASSMGQGYDQPQHF. The CDR3 DNA reads TGTGCCAGTAGTATGGGACAGGGGTATGATCAGCCCCAGCATTTT.

The V and J genes are TRBV2 and TRBJ1-5; possible D gene TRBD1, 6 bases. Germline V lookup: CDR1 SNHLY, CDR2 FYNNEI. The CDR3 loop spans 15 amino acids. V was shortened by 5 bases and J by 0 bases, with 11 bases between the two germline ends. The CDR3 DNA reads TGTGCCAGCAGTTCAGGACAGTCTAGCAATCAGCCCCAGCATTTT. It specifies CASSSGQSSNQPQHF.